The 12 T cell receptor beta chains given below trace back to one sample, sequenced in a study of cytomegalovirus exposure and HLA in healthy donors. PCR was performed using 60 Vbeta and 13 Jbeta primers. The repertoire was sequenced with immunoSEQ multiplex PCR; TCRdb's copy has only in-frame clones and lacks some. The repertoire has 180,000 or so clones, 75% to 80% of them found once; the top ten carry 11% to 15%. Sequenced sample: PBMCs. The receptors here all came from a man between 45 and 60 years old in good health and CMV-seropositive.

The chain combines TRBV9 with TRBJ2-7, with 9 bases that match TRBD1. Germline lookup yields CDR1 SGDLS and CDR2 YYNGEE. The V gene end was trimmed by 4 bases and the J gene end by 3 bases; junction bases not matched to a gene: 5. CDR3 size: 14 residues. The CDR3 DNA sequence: TGTGCCAGCAGCCCCGGACAGGGGTTCTACGAGCAGTACTTC. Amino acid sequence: CASSPGQGFYEQYF.

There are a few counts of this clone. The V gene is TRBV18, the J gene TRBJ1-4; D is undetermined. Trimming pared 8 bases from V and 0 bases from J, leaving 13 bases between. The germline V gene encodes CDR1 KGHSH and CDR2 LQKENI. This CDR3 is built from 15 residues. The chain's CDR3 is CASTVEFATNEKLFF. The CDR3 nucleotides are TGTGCCAGCACAGTAGAATTTGCAACTAATGAAAAACTGTTTTTT.

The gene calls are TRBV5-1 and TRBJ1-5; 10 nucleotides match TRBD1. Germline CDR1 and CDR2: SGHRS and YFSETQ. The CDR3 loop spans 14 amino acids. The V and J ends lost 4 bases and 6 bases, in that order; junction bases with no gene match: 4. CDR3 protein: CASSPGQGFQPQHF. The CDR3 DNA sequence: TGCGCCAGCAGCCCGGGACAGGGGTTTCAGCCCCAGCATTTT.

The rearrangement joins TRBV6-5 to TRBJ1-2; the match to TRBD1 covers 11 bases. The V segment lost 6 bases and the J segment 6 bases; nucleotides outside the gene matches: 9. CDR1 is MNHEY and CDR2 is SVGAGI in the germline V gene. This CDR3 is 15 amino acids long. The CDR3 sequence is CASRQFSGQGDGYTF. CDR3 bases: TGTGCCAGCAGGCAATTTTCGGGACAGGGGGATGGCTACACCTTC.

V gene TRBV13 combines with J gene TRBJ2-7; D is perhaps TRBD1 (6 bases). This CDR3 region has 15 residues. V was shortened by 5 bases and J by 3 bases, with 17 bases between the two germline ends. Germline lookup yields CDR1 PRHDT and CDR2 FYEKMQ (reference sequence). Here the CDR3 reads CASSGRGRGHYEQYF. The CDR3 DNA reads TGTGCCAGCAGCGGGAGAGGCAGGGGACACTACGAGCAGTACTTC.

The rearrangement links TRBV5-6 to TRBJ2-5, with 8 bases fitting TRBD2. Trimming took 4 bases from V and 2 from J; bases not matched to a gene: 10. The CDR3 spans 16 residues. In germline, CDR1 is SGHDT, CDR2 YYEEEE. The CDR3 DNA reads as TGTGCCAGCAGCACCTATCAGCGGGGGTTACAAGAGACCCAGTACTTC. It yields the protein CASSTYQRGLQETQYF.

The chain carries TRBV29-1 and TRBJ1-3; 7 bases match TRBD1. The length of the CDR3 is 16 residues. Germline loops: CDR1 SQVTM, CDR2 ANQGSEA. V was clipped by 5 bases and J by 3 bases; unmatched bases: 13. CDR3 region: CSVLRSQGVGGNTIYF. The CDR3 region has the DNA TGCAGCGTTTTGCGGTCCCAGGGGGTCGGTGGAAACACCATATATTTT.

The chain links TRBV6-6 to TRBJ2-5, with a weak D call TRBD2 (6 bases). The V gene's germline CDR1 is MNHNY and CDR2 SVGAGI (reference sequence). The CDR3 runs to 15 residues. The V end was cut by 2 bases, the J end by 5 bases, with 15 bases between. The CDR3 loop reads CASSYRAGRVETQYF. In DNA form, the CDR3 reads TGTGCCAGCAGTTACCGGGCGGGAAGGGTCGAGACCCAGTACTTC.

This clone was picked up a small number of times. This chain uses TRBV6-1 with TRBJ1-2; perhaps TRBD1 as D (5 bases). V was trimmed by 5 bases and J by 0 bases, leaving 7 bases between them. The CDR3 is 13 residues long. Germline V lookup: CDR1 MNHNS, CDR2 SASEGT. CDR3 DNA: TGTGCCAGCAGTAAGACAGCTAACTATGGCTACACCTTC. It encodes CASSKTANYGYTF.

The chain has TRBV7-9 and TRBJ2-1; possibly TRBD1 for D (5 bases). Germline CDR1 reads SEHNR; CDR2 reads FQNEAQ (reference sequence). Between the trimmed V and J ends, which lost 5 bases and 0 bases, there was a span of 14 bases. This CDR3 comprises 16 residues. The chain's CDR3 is CASSPKGQSSYNEQFF. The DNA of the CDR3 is TGTGCCAGCAGCCCAAAGGGGCAGAGCTCCTACAATGAGCAGTTCTTC.

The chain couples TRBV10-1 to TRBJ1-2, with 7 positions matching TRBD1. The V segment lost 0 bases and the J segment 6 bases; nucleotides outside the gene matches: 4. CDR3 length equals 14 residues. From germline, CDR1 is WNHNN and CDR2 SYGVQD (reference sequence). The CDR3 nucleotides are TGCGCCAGCAGTGAGTCGTGGCAGGGGGATGGCTACACCTTC. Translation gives CASSESWQGDGYTF.

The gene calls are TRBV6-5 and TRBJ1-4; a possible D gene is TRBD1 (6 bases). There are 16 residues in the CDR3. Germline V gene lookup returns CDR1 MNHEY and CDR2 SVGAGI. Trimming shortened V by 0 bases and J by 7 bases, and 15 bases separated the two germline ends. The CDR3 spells CASSYSLNRAGEKLFF. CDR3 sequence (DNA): TGTGCCAGCAGTTACTCTTTGAACAGGGCGGGTGAAAAACTGTTTTTT.